The rows below give T cell receptor beta chains drawn from one sample of a study of blood T cell repertoires in COVID-19. Repertoires were generated with immunoSEQ multiplex PCR, while TCRdb's copy carries only in-frame clones and drops some. Counted here are about 220,000 clones, 82% occurring once; the ten biggest clones make up about 3.8%. Sequencing was done on a sample of peripheral blood. Receptors originate from a woman aged 80 or older with acute or convalescent COVID-19. Both conserved end residues are part of each CDR3. A D gene is named only where the DNA matches it firmly. Clone size, where shown, is once, few, many, or a class for clones that have expanded.

TRBD1	TRBV19	TRBJ1-2	few	TGTGCCAGTACCACCAATCCGGGACAGAGGCTCTATGGCTACACCTTC	CASTTNPGQRLYGYTF
TRBD1	TRBV6-6	TRBJ2-1	.	TGTGCCAGCAGATCCCCAGGGGGCCCAAACAATGAGCAGTTCTTC	CASRSPGGPNNEQFF
.	TRBV7-9	TRBJ2-7	.	TGTGCCAGCGGGGGCGACGTTCCCCCCTACGAGCAGTACTTC	CASGGDVPPYEQYF
TRBD1	TRBV10-3	TRBJ2-7	.	TGTGCCATCAGTAGGGACAGGGACGACGAGCAGTACTTC	CAISRDRDDEQYF
.	TRBV27	TRBJ1-1	.	TGTGCCAGCAGTCGCGGACACCTCCGCAGCACTGAAGCTTTCTTT	CASSRGHLRSTEAFF
TRBD1	TRBV15	TRBJ1-3	.	TGTGCCACCAGCAGAGATGTGGGACAGGGAAACACCATATATTTT	CATSRDVGQGNTIYF
.	TRBV28	TRBJ1-1	.	TGTGCCAGCGACCCACAAGGGCAGGGTGGAAATGAAGCTTTCTTT	CASDPQGQGGNEAFF
TRBD2	TRBV6-2/TRBV6-3	TRBJ2-1	.	TGTGCCAGCAGTTACAACGAGCGGGGAATAAATGAGCAGTTCTTC	CASSYNERGINEQFF
.	TRBV7-9	TRBJ1-5	once	TGTGCCAGCAGCTTAGGGGGAGAGGGCAGAGGCAATCAGCCCCAGCATTTT	CASSLGGEGRGNQPQHF
.	TRBV5-5	TRBJ2-7	few	TGTGCCAGCAGCTTGGAATTTGCAGGGTACGAGCAGTACTTC	CASSLEFAGYEQYF
.	TRBV7-9	TRBJ1-1	.	TGTGCCAGCAGCCAGACAGTGAACACTGAAGCTTTCTTT	CASSQTVNTEAFF
.	TRBV5-4	TRBJ2-5	few	TGTGCCAGCAGCGGCGGGACTCCTCAAGAGACCCAGTACTTC	CASSGGTPQETQYF
.	TRBV27	TRBJ1-6	.	TGTGCCAGCAGTTTGACGGGACACCTGAGCTCCTATAATTCACCCCTCCACTTT	CASSLTGHLSSYNSPLHF
.	TRBV7-2	TRBJ1-2	.	TGTGCCAGCAGCCCAGCAGGACCCAGGACGGGAAGGGGCTACACCTTC	CASSPAGPRTGRGYTF
TRBD1	TRBV6-5	TRBJ1-5	.	TGTGCCAGCAGAAGCGCGGGACAGGGGTATCAGCCCCAGCATTTT	CASRSAGQGYQPQHF
.	TRBV10-3	TRBJ2-7	.	TGTGCCACCGAGGCCTGGCAGTACTTC	CATEAWQYF
.	TRBV19	TRBJ1-3	.	TGTGCCAGCGCGACAAGTTGGGGCCCAGAAAACACCATATATTTT	CASATSWGPENTIYF
.	TRBV5-1	TRBJ1-3	.	TGCGCCAGCAGCGCAGGGAATTCGGCTGGTGACACCATATATTTT	CASSAGNSAGDTIYF
TRBD2	TRBV3-1/TRBV3-2	TRBJ2-1	once	TGTGCCAGCAGCCAAGTGCGGGGGGGAGGGTTTGAGCAGTTCTTC	CASSQVRGGGFEQFF
TRBD1	TRBV6-6	TRBJ2-1	.	TGTGCCAGCAGTAACGGACAGGGGGTCCCGTTCTTC	CASSNGQGVPFF
.	TRBV27	TRBJ2-2	.	TGTGCCAGCACCCAGACAGCGAACACCGGGGAGCTGTTTTTT	CASTQTANTGELFF
TRBD1	TRBV19	TRBJ1-6	.	TGTGCCACCCGGACAGGACTTTATAATTCACCCCTCCACTTT	CATRTGLYNSPLHF
.	TRBV7-9	TRBJ2-7	.	TGTGCCAGCAGCTTAAAAAGAGGTGGGGCCCCCGACCACGAGCAGTACTTC	CASSLKRGGAPDHEQYF
TRBD1	TRBV6-5	TRBJ1-4	.	TGTGCCAGCAAGGTTGGACAGGGGGCTTGGGAAAAACTGTTTTTT	CASKVGQGAWEKLFF
TRBD1	TRBV5-6	TRBJ1-2	few	TGTGCCAGCAGACTGGGACAGGGACGAGGGGGCTATGGCTACACCTTC	CASRLGQGRGGYGYTF
.	TRBV30	TRBJ1-2	.	TGTGCCTTCGCCGGGGAGGCAGGGATGGGCGGCTACACCTTC	CAFAGEAGMGGYTF
.	TRBV19	TRBJ2-3	.	TGTGCCAGTATGACCGGGGCAGATACGCAGTATTTT	CASMTGADTQYF
.	TRBV5-6	TRBJ1-1	.	TGTGCCAGCAATAAAAGGGGGAACACTGAAGCTTTCTTT	CASNKRGNTEAFF
.	TRBV5-1	TRBJ1-1	.	TGCGCCAGCAGCGAGACAGTTGAGAACACTGAAGCTTTCTTT	CASSETVENTEAFF
TRBD1	TRBV10-3	TRBJ2-7	.	TGTGCCATCAGGGGACAGGGGGCTCACGAGCAGTACTTC	CAIRGQGAHEQYF
.	TRBV7-9	TRBJ2-2	few	TGTGCCAGCACCGTGTTGAGATTAAACACCGGGGAGCTGTTTTTT	CASTVLRLNTGELFF
TRBD1	TRBV7-9	TRBJ1-1	.	TGTGCCAGCACCTCCGGGACAGGGGGCATGAACACTGAAGCTTTCTTT	CASTSGTGGMNTEAFF
TRBD2	TRBV5-4	TRBJ2-1	.	TGTGCCAGCAGCTTGGCCGCGGGGGGGTACAATGAGCAGTTCTTC	CASSLAAGGYNEQFF
TRBD2	TRBV7-2	TRBJ2-3	.	TGTGCCAGCAGCTTAGCGAGTCGGACTAGCGGGGGTTCGGCAGATACGCAGTATTTT	CASSLASRTSGGSADTQYF
TRBD1	TRBV20-1	TRBJ1-4	.	TGCAGTGCTAGACCGGACAGGGGTCTGTTTTTT	CSARPDRGLFF
TRBD1	TRBV28	TRBJ2-7	.	TGTGCCAGCCGTACAGGGGACCTTAGCTACGAGCAGTACTTC	CASRTGDLSYEQYF